This passage covers 4 T cell receptor beta chains from one sample sequenced in a study of blood T cell repertoires in COVID-19 (dated by TCRdb to about 2020). The library was built by means of the immunoSEQ multiplex PCR assay. In its TCRdb copy, this immuneACCESS table keeps in-frame sequences only and misses some clones. Where compared with another copy, unresolved V genes explain less than half of these, and the others have no known cause. The sample has about 230,000 clones on record, around 83% of them singletons. In total, the top ten clones hold approximately 5.4% of the sample. Sequencing was performed on peripheral blood. The origin of the receptors is a man aged 80 or over with acute or convalescent COVID-19.

The genes are TRBV7-9 and TRBJ2-1, with 9 bases matching TRBD2. With V trimmed by 1 base and J by 10 bases, 11 bases remained unmatched. The germline V gene has CDR1 SEHNR and CDR2 FQNEAQ (reference sequence). The CDR3 covers 16 residues. CDR3 sequence (DNA): TGTGCCAGCAGCTTAGGAGTTGGCGGGGGGGCGAACGAGCAGTTCTTC. Translated, it gives CASSLGVGGGANEQFF. Complete variable domain (other parts from reference TRBV7-9 and TRBJ2-1): DTGVSQNPRHKITKRGQNVTFRCDPISEHNRLYWYRQTLGQGPEFLTYFQNEAQLEKSRLLSDRFSAERPKGSFSTLEIQRTEQGDSAMYLCASSLGVGGGANEQFFGPGTRLTVL.

This sequence joins TRBV28 and TRBJ1-6; 8 bases align to TRBD1. The V gene's germline CDR1 is MDHEN and CDR2 SYDVKM. The CDR3 is 15 residues long. The trim removed 6 bases at V and 4 bases at J, leaving 5 bases unmatched. CDR3 bases: TGTGCCAGCAGGACAGGGGACAGTTATAATTCACCCCTCCACTTT. It encodes CASRTGDSYNSPLHF.

V and J are TRBV6-5 and TRBJ2-3, with 7 bases identical to TRBD2. Looked up from germline, CDR1 is MNHEY and CDR2 is SVGAGI. V lost 10 bases and J lost 1; bases outside the gene matches: 8. This CDR3 is 14 amino acids long. CDR3 sequence reads: CATRWAGGTDTQYF. CDR3 in DNA: TGTGCCACCAGATGGGCGGGGGGCACAGATACGCAGTATTTT.

The count of this clone is one. J is TRBJ2-7 and V is TRBV18, with D tentatively TRBD2 (6 bases). The CDR3 loop spans 14 amino acids. CDR1 KGHSH and CDR2 LQKENI come from the germline V gene. Trimming pared 6 bases from V and 0 bases from J, leaving 12 bases between. The CDR3 bases are TGTGCCAGCTCCGCCGCCGGGGGCTCCTACGAGCAGTACTTC. Translated: CASSAAGGSYEQYF. Together with reference TRBV18 and TRBJ2-7, the CDR3 gives the full variable domain: NAGVMQNPRHLVRRRGQEARLRCSPMKGHSHVYWYRQLPEEGLKFMVYLQKENIIDESGMPKERFSAEFPKEGPSILRIQQVVRGDSAAYFCASSAAGGSYEQYFGPGTRLTVT.